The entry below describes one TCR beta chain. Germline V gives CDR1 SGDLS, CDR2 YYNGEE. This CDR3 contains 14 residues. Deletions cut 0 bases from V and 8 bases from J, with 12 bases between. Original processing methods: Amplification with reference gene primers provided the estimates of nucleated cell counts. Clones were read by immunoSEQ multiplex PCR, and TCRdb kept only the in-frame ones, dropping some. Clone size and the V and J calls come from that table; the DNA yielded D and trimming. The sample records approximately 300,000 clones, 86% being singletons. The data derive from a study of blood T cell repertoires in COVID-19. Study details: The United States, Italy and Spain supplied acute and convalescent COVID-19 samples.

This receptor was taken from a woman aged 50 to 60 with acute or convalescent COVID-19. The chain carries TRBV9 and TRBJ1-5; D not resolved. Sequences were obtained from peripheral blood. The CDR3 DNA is TGTGCCAGCAGCGTAGGACACGGCGCTGAGCCCCAGCATTTT. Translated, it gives CASSVGHGAEPQHF.